These T cell receptor beta chains were read from a single sample in a study of CD8+ T cells in alopecia areata. Assay used: immunoSEQ multiplex PCR; TCRdb lists only in-frame clones, some missing. The sample gives a few hundred thousand clones, 60% of which show up once; about 0.89% is in the top ten. The sample here was CD4+ T cells sorted from blood, taken at approximately week 51, from a patient treated with tofacitinib. The receptors come from a human donor with alopecia areata. CDR3s include the opening cysteine and the closing phenylalanine or tryptophan. A D gene is named only where the DNA matches it firmly. The size of a clone is reported for some rows only, either as once, few or many, or as a class for expanded clones.

clone_size,j_call,v_call,d_call,cdr3_aa,cdr3_nt
NA,TRBJ1-1,TRBV5-1,NA,CASSLVGPTETEAFF,TGCGCCAGCAGCTTGGTGGGCCCGACTGAGACTGAAGCTTTCTTT
NA,TRBJ1-5,TRBV7-2,NA,CASSLGPPGNQPQHF,TGTGCCAGCAGCTTAGGGCCCCCTGGCAATCAGCCCCAGCATTTT
NA,TRBJ1-1,TRBV5-5,NA,CASSLDLPTEAFF,TGTGCCAGCAGCTTGGACCTCCCCACTGAAGCTTTCTTT
NA,TRBJ2-7,TRBV7-2,NA,CASSWSPQAYEQYF,TGTGCCAGCAGCTGGTCCCCTCAAGCCTACGAGCAGTACTTC
few,TRBJ2-3,TRBV7-2,NA,CASSLDGGWTDTQYF,TGTGCCAGCAGCTTAGACGGGGGATGGACCGATACGCAGTATTTT
NA,TRBJ1-6,TRBV5-4,NA,CASSLIGGNSPLHF,TGTGCCAGCAGCTTGATAGGGGGAAATTCACCCCTCCACTTT
NA,TRBJ1-2,TRBV20-1,NA,CSARWAPGYTF,TGCAGTGCTAGATGGGCGCCCGGCTACACCTTC
few,TRBJ2-2,TRBV27,NA,CASSWWGHSNTGELFF,TGTGCCAGCAGTTGGTGGGGACATTCGAACACCGGGGAGCTGTTTTTT
NA,TRBJ1-2,TRBV29-1,NA,CSVGRSRSSNRYGYTF,TGCAGCGTTGGACGGTCACGGTCTTCAAATCGGTATGGCTACACCTTC
NA,TRBJ2-7,TRBV2,NA,CASSVRGNYEQYF,TGTGCCAGCAGTGTGAGAGGGAACTACGAGCAGTACTTC
NA,TRBJ2-3,TRBV7-2,NA,CASSPPSKDTQYF,TGTGCCAGCAGCCCACCTTCCAAAGATACGCAGTATTTT
NA,TRBJ2-4,TRBV30,NA,CAWSLVGGRNIQYF,TGTGCCTGGAGCCTTGTTGGCGGCAGAAACATTCAGTACTTC
few,TRBJ2-3,TRBV4-2,NA,CASSQVISDTQYF,TGTGCCAGCAGCCAAGTTATTTCCGATACGCAGTATTTT
few,TRBJ1-5,TRBV30,NA,CAWRGTFNQPQHF,TGTGCCTGGAGAGGGACTTTCAATCAGCCCCAGCATTTT
once,TRBJ2-7,TRBV7-8,NA,CASSLVISYEQYF,TGTGCCAGCAGCTTGGTCATCTCCTACGAGCAGTACTTC
NA,TRBJ2-7,TRBV29-1,NA,CSFLRGYEQYF,TGCAGCTTCCTGAGGGGCTACGAGCAGTACTTC
few,TRBJ2-6,TRBV29-1,NA,CIDRGSGANVLTF,TGCATCGATAGGGGCTCTGGGGCCAACGTCCTGACTTTC
few,TRBJ2-7,TRBV27,TRBD1,CASSNRQGARGEQYF,TGTGCCAGCAGTAACCGACAGGGGGCCAGGGGCGAGCAGTACTTC
NA,TRBJ2-2,TRBV7-2,NA,CASSSSLSVGRELFF,TGTGCCAGCAGCTCCTCCCTTTCGGTCGGCAGGGAGCTGTTTTTT
NA,TRBJ2-7,TRBV30,NA,CASGTAYEQYF,TGTGCCTCCGGGACCGCCTACGAGCAGTACTTC
NA,TRBJ1-4,TRBV9,TRBD1,CASSLGTVGDEKLFF,TGTGCCAGCAGCTTGGGGACAGTCGGGGATGAAAAACTGTTTTTT
NA,TRBJ1-6,TRBV6-5,TRBD1,CASSLGTGTLHF,TGTGCCAGCAGTCTAGGGACAGGGACCCTCCACTTT
NA,TRBJ1-2,TRBV29-1,NA,CSVPSHLGILGAF,TGCAGCGTTCCAAGCCACCTCGGCATCTTAGGAGCCTTC
once,TRBJ2-5,TRBV4-3,NA,CASSQGRETQYF,TGCGCCAGCAGCCAGGGGAGGGAGACCCAGTACTTC
NA,TRBJ2-1,TRBV30,NA,CAWSVRQYNEQFF,TGTGCCTGGAGTGTCAGGCAGTACAATGAGCAGTTCTTC
once,TRBJ1-2,TRBV7-3,NA,CASSSSQASRYGYTF,TGTGCCAGCAGCTCCTCACAGGCCTCGCGTTATGGCTACACCTTC
few,TRBJ2-1,TRBV10-3,NA,CAISPGNEQFF,TGTGCCATCAGCCCAGGCAATGAGCAGTTCTTC
NA,TRBJ2-3,TRBV19,TRBD2,CASSPSGGGTQYF,TGTGCCAGTAGCCCTAGCGGGGGAGGTACGCAGTATTTT
few,TRBJ2-1,TRBV5-1,NA,CASSMLRMGNDEQFF,TGCGCCAGCAGCATGCTAAGGATGGGTAACGATGAGCAGTTCTTC
NA,TRBJ2-4,TRBV5-1,NA,CASSLELAKNIQYF,TGCGCCAGCAGCTTGGAGTTAGCCAAAAACATTCAGTACTTC
few,TRBJ2-7,TRBV29-1,NA,CSTSTGGSYEQYF,TGCAGCACCTCGACCGGCGGCTCCTACGAGCAGTACTTC
NA,TRBJ2-2,TRBV30,TRBD1,CAGDRGDTGELFF,TGTGCCGGGGACAGGGGGGACACCGGGGAGCTGTTTTTT
NA,TRBJ1-1,TRBV30,NA,CAWSVEGRTEAFF,TGTGCCTGGAGTGTGGAGGGGAGAACTGAAGCTTTCTTT
once,TRBJ2-7,TRBV5-8,TRBD1,CASSFGQGAGEQYF,TGTGCCAGCAGCTTCGGACAGGGGGCGGGGGAGCAGTACTTC
NA,TRBJ1-6,TRBV30,TRBD1,CAWSAGQGNFGNSPLHF,TGTGCCTGGAGCGCCGGACAGGGCAATTTCGGGAATTCACCCCTCCACTTT
NA,TRBJ2-2,TRBV7-6,TRBD1,CASSLGQGGTGELFF,TGTGCCAGCAGCCTGGGACAGGGAGGGACCGGGGAGCTGTTTTTT
NA,TRBJ2-1,TRBV4-1,NA,CASSQVLLVGAGFF,TGCGCCAGCAGCCAAGTATTACTAGTGGGGGCGGGGTTCTTC
NA,TRBJ1-1,TRBV11-1,NA,CASSSEVVGTEAFF,TGTGCCAGCAGCTCAGAAGTGGTGGGGACTGAAGCTTTCTTT
few,TRBJ1-1,TRBV29-1,NA,CSVEVIVNTEAFF,TGCAGCGTTGAGGTTATCGTGAACACTGAAGCTTTCTTT
NA,TRBJ2-7,TRBV20-1,NA,CSAVESYEQYF,TGCAGTGCTGTGGAATCCTACGAGCAGTACTTC
few,TRBJ2-7,TRBV27,TRBD1,CASSFRDRSGEQYF,TGTGCCAGCAGTTTCCGGGACAGGAGTGGCGAGCAGTACTTC